Listed below are T cell receptor beta chains from one sample, sequenced in a study of cytomegalovirus exposure and HLA in healthy donors. Using immunoSEQ multiplex PCR, the repertoire was profiled, and TCRdb retains in-frame clones only, with some absent. The data contain tens of thousands of clones, 90% to 95% of them seen just once; the ten biggest clones take up approximately 5%. The sample comprised PBMCs. The receptors were sampled from a man younger than 35 in good health and CMV-seropositive. Both conserved end residues are part of each CDR3. Each record gives: V gene, clone size, J gene, D gene, CDR3 protein, CDR3 DNA. The D gene is left open where the match is weak. Only some rows state a clone size, as once, few, many or a class for expanded clones.

>TRBV5-6|once|TRBJ2-1|TRBD1
CASSSAGTANEQFF
TGTGCCAGCAGCTCTGCCGGGACAGCCAATGAGCAGTTCTTC
>TRBV27|.|TRBJ2-7|TRBD1
CASSWDSLAEQYF
TGTGCCAGCAGTTGGGACAGCCTCGCCGAGCAGTACTTC
>TRBV19|once|TRBJ2-1|.
CASSITSNEQFF
TGTGCCAGTAGTATAACTAGCAATGAGCAGTTCTTC
>TRBV5-6|.|TRBJ1-1|TRBD1
CASSLRGANTEAFF
TGTGCCAGCAGCCTCAGGGGGGCGAACACTGAAGCTTTCTTT
>TRBV29-1|.|TRBJ1-1|TRBD1
CSVLTGGGEAFF
TGCAGCGTCCTAACAGGGGGGGGTGAAGCTTTCTTT
>TRBV4-2|once|TRBJ1-2|.
CASSQGGGSYGYTF
TGTGCCAGCAGCCAAGGGGGCGGTTCCTATGGCTACACCTTC
>TRBV9|.|TRBJ2-5|TRBD2
CASSPFPSGGEAQYF
TGTGCCAGCAGCCCCTTCCCCAGCGGGGGGGAGGCCCAGTACTTC
>TRBV6-4|.|TRBJ1-1|.
CASSDATGEAFF
TGTGCCAGCAGTGACGCCACAGGTGAAGCTTTCTTT
>TRBV9|.|TRBJ1-2|.
CASATGSYGYTF
TGTGCCAGCGCAACAGGGAGCTATGGCTACACCTTC
>TRBV27|.|TRBJ2-3|TRBD2
CASGRGLATDTQYF
TGTGCCAGCGGGCGGGGACTAGCGACGGATACGCAGTATTTT
>TRBV7-2|.|TRBJ1-4|TRBD1
CASSFGTGGKLFF
TGTGCCAGCAGCTTCGGGACAGGGGGAAAACTGTTTTTT
>TRBV28|.|TRBJ1-2|.
CASSLSGHGYTF
TGTGCCAGCAGTTTATCAGGGCATGGCTACACCTTC
>TRBV5-1|.|TRBJ2-7|.
CASSSDEQYF
TGCGCCAGCAGCTCGGACGAGCAGTACTTC
>TRBV5-8|.|TRBJ2-1|TRBD1
CASSLGYRGIREQFF
TGTGCCAGCAGCTTGGGGTACAGGGGAATTCGAGAGCAGTTCTTC
>TRBV5-4|.|TRBJ2-1|TRBD1
CASSGTAYNEQFF
TGTGCCAGCAGCGGGACAGCATACAATGAGCAGTTCTTC
>TRBV27|.|TRBJ1-1|.
CASSVRQPSGNTEAFF
TGTGCCAGCAGTGTGAGACAGCCCTCGGGGAACACTGAAGCTTTCTTT
>TRBV10-2|.|TRBJ2-7|TRBD1
CASGQGSYEQYF
TGCGCCAGCGGACAGGGTTCCTACGAGCAGTACTTC
>TRBV5-1|few|TRBJ2-2|.
CASSLGAFSGELFF
TGCGCCAGCAGCTTGGGTGCGTTTTCCGGGGAGCTGTTTTTT
>TRBV11-1|once|TRBJ1-2|.
CASSLYSEQANYGYTF
TGTGCCAGCAGCTTATATTCTGAGCAGGCGAACTATGGCTACACCTTC
>TRBV21-1|.|TRBJ2-7|.
CASSKPPRGTDIAYEQYF
TGTGCCAGCAGCAAACCTCCTCGCGGTACCGATATAGCCTACGAGCAGTACTTC
>TRBV30|.|TRBJ2-4|.
CAWDRAGGNIQYF
TGTGCCTGGGACCGGGCCGGGGGAAACATTCAGTACTTC
>TRBV6-5|.|TRBJ1-5|.
CASSPGPRGLGRQHF
TGTGCCAGCAGCCCCGGGCCCAGGGGTCTTGGTCGCCAGCATTTT
>TRBV15|.|TRBJ1-3|.
CATRPGSSGNTIYF
TGTGCCACCAGACCGGGGAGCTCTGGAAACACCATATATTTT
>TRBV4-1|.|TRBJ2-2|.
CASSQDLTTSHVGELFF
TGCGCCAGCAGCCAAGATTTGACTACCTCGCATGTCGGGGAGCTGTTTTTT
>TRBV10-2|.|TRBJ2-3|TRBD1
CASSADRGRGTDTQYF
TGCGCCAGCAGCGCCGACAGGGGCAGGGGGACAGATACGCAGTATTTT
>TRBV7-8|.|TRBJ2-7|TRBD2
CASSPGTSTDEQYF
TGTGCCAGCAGCCCGGGGACTAGTACGGACGAGCAGTACTTC
>TRBV5-5|.|TRBJ2-5|.
CASSRQAGETQYF
TGTGCCAGCAGCAGACAGGCGGGTGAGACCCAGTACTTC
>TRBV9|.|TRBJ1-4|TRBD1
CASSTLTGQTNEKLFF
TGTGCCAGCAGCACCTTGACAGGGCAAACTAATGAAAAACTGTTTTTT
>TRBV7-8|.|TRBJ2-1|.
CATSPLALNSYNEQFF
TGTGCCACCTCCCCCCTAGCGTTGAACTCCTACAATGAGCAGTTCTTC
>TRBV5-1|.|TRBJ1-1|TRBD1
CASSSGTVFEAFF
TGCGCCAGCAGCTCCGGGACAGTCTTTGAAGCTTTCTTT
>TRBV9|.|TRBJ2-7|TRBD1
CASSGGQGVHEQYF
TGTGCCAGCAGCGGTGGACAGGGGGTCCACGAGCAGTACTTC
>TRBV29-1|.|TRBJ2-3|TRBD2
CSVEGASGRGSTDTQYF
TGCAGCGTTGAAGGGGCTAGCGGGAGGGGCAGCACAGATACGCAGTATTTT
>TRBV27|.|TRBJ2-3|TRBD2
CASSYLLAGDTTDTQYF
TGTGCCAGCAGTTATCTCCTAGCGGGAGACACCACAGATACGCAGTATTTT
>TRBV5-4|.|TRBJ1-5|TRBD1
CASSPGTGGDQPQHF
TGTGCCAGCAGCCCAGGGACAGGGGGTGATCAGCCCCAGCATTTT
>TRBV5-1|few|TRBJ2-5|.
CASSPGQIQETQYF
TGCGCCAGCAGCCCCGGACAGATCCAAGAGACCCAGTACTTC
>TRBV7-6|.|TRBJ2-3|.
CATSPHEPDTQYF
TGTGCCACCTCCCCTCATGAGCCAGATACGCAGTATTTT
>TRBV30|once|TRBJ2-7|TRBD1
CAWSGGQGLYEQYF
TGTGCCTGGAGTGGGGGACAGGGGTTGTACGAGCAGTACTTC
>TRBV28|.|TRBJ2-3|.
CASSHPLGRTDTQYF
TGTGCCAGCAGCCACCCGTTAGGGAGGACAGATACGCAGTATTTT
>TRBV9|.|TRBJ2-1|TRBD2
CASSVRAGSPSLNEQFF
TGTGCCAGCAGCGTTCGAGCGGGAAGCCCATCTCTCAATGAGCAGTTCTTC